A selection of T cell receptor beta chains follows, all from one sample in a study of identical twins. TCRdb called the 5' RACE reads again in MiXCR, with one record for every CDR3 protein. Here the sample spans hundreds of thousands of distinct CDR3 sequences, 8% to 9% being singletons. This sample was also put to use in a study of yellow fever vaccine responses in identical twins.

Source material: PBMCs. The receptors shown here come from a young woman in good health. CDR3s include the opening cysteine and the closing phenylalanine or tryptophan. The D gene is left open where the match is weak. Size is omitted from some rows. Given values are once, few, many or a class for expanded clones.

CDR3 DNA: TGCGCCAGCAGCTTGACAGGGGTCGGTAGCACAGATACGCAGTATTTT
CDR3 protein: CASSLTGVGSTDTQYF
V gene: TRBV5-1
J gene: TRBJ2-3
D gene: TRBD1
clone size: many

CDR3 DNA: TGTGCCAGCAGGACTAGCACAGATACGCAGTATTTT
CDR3 protein: CASRTSTDTQYF
V gene: TRBV28
J gene: TRBJ2-3
D gene: NA
clone size: many

CDR3 DNA: TGCGCCAGCAGCTTGAAGACTACCAATGAGCAGTTCTTC
CDR3 protein: CASSLKTTNEQFF
V gene: TRBV5-1
J gene: TRBJ2-1
D gene: NA
clone size: few

CDR3 DNA: TGCGCCAGCAGCCACCTCCTTGGGACAGGGGACACCGGGGAGCTGTTTTTT
CDR3 protein: CASSHLLGTGDTGELFF
V gene: TRBV4-3
J gene: TRBJ2-2
D gene: TRBD1
clone size: many

CDR3 DNA: TGTGCCAGCAGCGTATCGCAGGGACAGGGAGAAGCTTTCTTT
CDR3 protein: CASSVSQGQGEAFF
V gene: TRBV9
J gene: TRBJ1-1
D gene: TRBD1
clone size: NA

CDR3 DNA: TGTGCCAGCAGTTTAAGGGTGGGGCATACCTACGAGCAGTACTTC
CDR3 protein: CASSLRVGHTYEQYF
V gene: TRBV27
J gene: TRBJ2-7
D gene: NA
clone size: NA

CDR3 DNA: TGCAGCGTTGATATGGGAAACACCGGGGAGCTGTTTTTT
CDR3 protein: CSVDMGNTGELFF
V gene: TRBV29-1
J gene: TRBJ2-2
D gene: NA
clone size: few

CDR3 DNA: TGCGCCAGCAGCTTGGGGACAGGGAGATACACAGATACGCAGTATTTT
CDR3 protein: CASSLGTGRYTDTQYF
V gene: TRBV5-1
J gene: TRBJ2-3
D gene: TRBD1
clone size: NA

CDR3 DNA: TGTGCCAGCAGTTCCTACGAAAGGGGCTCACCCCTCCACTTT
CDR3 protein: CASSSYERGSPLHF
V gene: TRBV12-3/TRBV12-4
J gene: TRBJ1-6
D gene: NA
clone size: NA

CDR3 DNA: TGTGCCAGCAGTGATTGGAGGGGGCGTTCAGATACGCAGTATTTT
CDR3 protein: CASSDWRGRSDTQYF
V gene: TRBV6-4
J gene: TRBJ2-3
D gene: NA
clone size: few

CDR3 DNA: TGCAGCGTTGAATACAGTCAAGAGACCCAGTACTTC
CDR3 protein: CSVEYSQETQYF
V gene: TRBV29-1
J gene: TRBJ2-5
D gene: NA
clone size: few

CDR3 DNA: TGTGCCAGCAGCGCCCGGGGCACCGGCACAGATACGCAGTATTTT
CDR3 protein: CASSARGTGTDTQYF
V gene: TRBV7-2
J gene: TRBJ2-3
D gene: NA
clone size: NA

CDR3 DNA: TGTGCCAGCAGCTTGGCGCCTAGCGGGTCAGAGACCCAGTACTTC
CDR3 protein: CASSLAPSGSETQYF
V gene: TRBV5-6
J gene: TRBJ2-5
D gene: TRBD2
clone size: NA

CDR3 DNA: TGCAGTGCTGATCGGGGGGTCCGGGAATACAATGAGCAGTTCTTC
CDR3 protein: CSADRGVREYNEQFF
V gene: TRBV20-1
J gene: TRBJ2-1
D gene: TRBD2
clone size: many

CDR3 DNA: TGTGCCAGCACCCCCGGACTAGGCGTATCCGAGCAGTACTTC
CDR3 protein: CASTPGLGVSEQYF
V gene: TRBV9
J gene: TRBJ2-7
D gene: TRBD2
clone size: NA

CDR3 DNA: TGTGCCAGCAGCTTAAGGGGCAGTTACACAGATACGCAGTATTTT
CDR3 protein: CASSLRGSYTDTQYF
V gene: TRBV7-3
J gene: TRBJ2-3
D gene: NA
clone size: NA

CDR3 DNA: TGCAGTGCTAGAGTGCCAGGAGTCCAAGAGACCCAGTACTTC
CDR3 protein: CSARVPGVQETQYF
V gene: TRBV20-1
J gene: TRBJ2-5
D gene: NA
clone size: few

CDR3 DNA: TGCAGTGCCAGATTAGAACAGAAAGAGACCCAGTACTTC
CDR3 protein: CSARLEQKETQYF
V gene: TRBV20-1
J gene: TRBJ2-5
D gene: NA
clone size: few

CDR3 DNA: TGTGCCAGCAGCCAAGAATCGACATTATACGAGCAGTACTTC
CDR3 protein: CASSQESTLYEQYF
V gene: TRBV14
J gene: TRBJ2-7
D gene: NA
clone size: many

CDR3 DNA: TGTGCCAGCAGGCGAGGGACTGAACCCTACAATGAGCAGTTCTTC
CDR3 protein: CASRRGTEPYNEQFF
V gene: TRBV27
J gene: TRBJ2-1
D gene: NA
clone size: NA

CDR3 DNA: TGTGCCAGCAGCTACCTCCCGACAGGGGCTAGTGAATCGGCCAAAAACATTCAGTACTTC
CDR3 protein: CASSYLPTGASESAKNIQYF
V gene: TRBV7-3
J gene: TRBJ2-4
D gene: TRBD1
clone size: few

CDR3 DNA: TGTGCCAGCTCACCACCTGGGTTGAACACTGAAGCTTTCTTT
CDR3 protein: CASSPPGLNTEAFF
V gene: TRBV18
J gene: TRBJ1-1
D gene: NA
clone size: few

CDR3 DNA: TGTGCCAGCAGTCGCTCGGGACAGGGGTTAAACTATGGCTACACCTTC
CDR3 protein: CASSRSGQGLNYGYTF
V gene: TRBV27
J gene: TRBJ1-2
D gene: TRBD1
clone size: many

CDR3 DNA: TGCAGTGCTAAGGACAGGAGGACGGTAGTAGTGCAGTACTTC
CDR3 protein: CSAKDRRTVVVQYF
V gene: TRBV20-1
J gene: TRBJ2-7
D gene: TRBD1
clone size: few

CDR3 DNA: TGCAGTGCTAATGACGATCCAATGGGTAAACTGTTTTTT
CDR3 protein: CSANDDPMGKLFF
V gene: TRBV20-1
J gene: TRBJ1-4
D gene: NA
clone size: NA

CDR3 DNA: TGCAGTGCTCCCCGTATTGGACAGGACCACTACGAGCAGTACTTC
CDR3 protein: CSAPRIGQDHYEQYF
V gene: TRBV20-1
J gene: TRBJ2-7
D gene: TRBD1
clone size: many

CDR3 DNA: TGCAGCGTTGTGACAGGGCTTAATAGCAATCAGCCCCAGCATTTT
CDR3 protein: CSVVTGLNSNQPQHF
V gene: TRBV29-1
J gene: TRBJ1-5
D gene: TRBD1
clone size: few

CDR3 DNA: TGTGCCAGCAGCTTAAGGCAGGGGTGGTTGGACGAGCAGTACTTC
CDR3 protein: CASSLRQGWLDEQYF
V gene: TRBV7-9
J gene: TRBJ2-7
D gene: NA
clone size: NA

CDR3 DNA: TGTGCCAGCAGAAGCATTCTCTCCTACAATGAGCAGTTCTTC
CDR3 protein: CASRSILSYNEQFF
V gene: TRBV6-2/TRBV6-3
J gene: TRBJ2-1
D gene: NA
clone size: NA

CDR3 DNA: TGTGCCACCAGTGATAGCCGCGGTCGAACAGATACGCAGTATTTT
CDR3 protein: CATSDSRGRTDTQYF
V gene: TRBV24-1
J gene: TRBJ2-3
D gene: NA
clone size: few

CDR3 DNA: TGCGCCAGCAGTGGGACAGGGGGCTTCGATGAGCAGTTCTTC
CDR3 protein: CASSGTGGFDEQFF
V gene: TRBV5-1
J gene: TRBJ2-1
D gene: TRBD1
clone size: NA

CDR3 DNA: TGTGCCAGCAGTTACTCCAGGGATAGCTCCTACGAGCAGTACTTC
CDR3 protein: CASSYSRDSSYEQYF
V gene: TRBV6-5
J gene: TRBJ2-7
D gene: NA
clone size: many

CDR3 DNA: TGCGCCAGCAGCTCCACGGAGGGGTCGGATACGCAGTATTTT
CDR3 protein: CASSSTEGSDTQYF
V gene: TRBV5-1
J gene: TRBJ2-3
D gene: NA
clone size: NA

CDR3 DNA: TGTGCCAGCAGTTCGGAGCGGGAGGTAAAGAATGAGCAGTTCTTC
CDR3 protein: CASSSEREVKNEQFF
V gene: TRBV28
J gene: TRBJ2-1
D gene: TRBD2
clone size: many

CDR3 DNA: TGTGCCACCACGACAGGGCTTGGTCGGGCAAATGAGCAGTTCTTC
CDR3 protein: CATTTGLGRANEQFF
V gene: TRBV27
J gene: TRBJ2-1
D gene: TRBD1
clone size: many